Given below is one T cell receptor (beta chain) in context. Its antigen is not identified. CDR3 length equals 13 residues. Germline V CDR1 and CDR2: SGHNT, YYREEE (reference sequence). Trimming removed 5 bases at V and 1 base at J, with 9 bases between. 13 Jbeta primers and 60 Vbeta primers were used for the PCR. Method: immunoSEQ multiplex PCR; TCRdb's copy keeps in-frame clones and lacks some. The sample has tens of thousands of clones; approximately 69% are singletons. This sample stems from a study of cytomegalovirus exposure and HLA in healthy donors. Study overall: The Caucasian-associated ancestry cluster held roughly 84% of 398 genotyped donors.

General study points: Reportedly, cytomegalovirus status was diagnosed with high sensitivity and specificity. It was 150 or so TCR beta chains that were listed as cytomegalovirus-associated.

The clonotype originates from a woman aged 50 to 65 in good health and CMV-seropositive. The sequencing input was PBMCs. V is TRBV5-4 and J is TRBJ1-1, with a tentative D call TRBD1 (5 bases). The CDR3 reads CASSYDRNTEAFF. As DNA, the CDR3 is TGTGCCAGCAGTTACGACAGGAACACTGAAGCTTTCTTT.